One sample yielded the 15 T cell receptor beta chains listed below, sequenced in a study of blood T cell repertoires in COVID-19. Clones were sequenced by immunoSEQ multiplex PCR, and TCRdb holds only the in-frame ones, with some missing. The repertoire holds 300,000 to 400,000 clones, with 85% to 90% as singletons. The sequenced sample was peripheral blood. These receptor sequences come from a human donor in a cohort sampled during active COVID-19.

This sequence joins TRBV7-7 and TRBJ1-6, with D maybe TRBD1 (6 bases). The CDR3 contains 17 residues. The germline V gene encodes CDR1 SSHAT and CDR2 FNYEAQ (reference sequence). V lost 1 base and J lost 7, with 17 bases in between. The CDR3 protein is CASSLEVRGSKNSPLHF. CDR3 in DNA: TGTGCCAGCAGCTTAGAGGTCAGGGGATCGAAAAATTCACCCCTCCACTTT.

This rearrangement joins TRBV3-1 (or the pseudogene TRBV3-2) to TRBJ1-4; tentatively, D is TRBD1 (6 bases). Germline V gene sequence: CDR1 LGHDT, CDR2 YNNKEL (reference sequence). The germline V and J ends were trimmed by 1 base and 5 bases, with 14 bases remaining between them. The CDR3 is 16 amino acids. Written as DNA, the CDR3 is TGTGCCAGCAGCCAAGCCAGAGCAGGGGAGAATGAAAAACTGTTTTTT. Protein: CASSQARAGENEKLFF.

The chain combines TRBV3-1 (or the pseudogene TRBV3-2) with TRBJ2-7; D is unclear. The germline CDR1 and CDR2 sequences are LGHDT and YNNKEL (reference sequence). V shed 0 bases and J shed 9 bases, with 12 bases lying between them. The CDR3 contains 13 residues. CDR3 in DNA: TGTGCCAGCAGCCAAGAGACTCCGACGGCGCAGTACTTC. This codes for CASSQETPTAQYF.

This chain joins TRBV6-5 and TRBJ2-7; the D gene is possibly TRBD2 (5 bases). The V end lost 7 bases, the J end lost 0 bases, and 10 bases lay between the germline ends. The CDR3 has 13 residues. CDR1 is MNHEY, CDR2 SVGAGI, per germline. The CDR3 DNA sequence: TGTGCCAGCAACGGGGTGGTCTCCTACGAGCAGTACTTC. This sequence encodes CASNGVVSYEQYF.

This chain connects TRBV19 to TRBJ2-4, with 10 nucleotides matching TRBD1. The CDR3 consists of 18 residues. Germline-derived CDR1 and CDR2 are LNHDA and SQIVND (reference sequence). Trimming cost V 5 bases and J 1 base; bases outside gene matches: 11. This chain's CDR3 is CASSPSMGQGMAKNIQYF. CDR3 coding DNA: TGTGCCAGTAGTCCCAGCATGGGACAGGGGATGGCCAAAAACATTCAGTACTTC.

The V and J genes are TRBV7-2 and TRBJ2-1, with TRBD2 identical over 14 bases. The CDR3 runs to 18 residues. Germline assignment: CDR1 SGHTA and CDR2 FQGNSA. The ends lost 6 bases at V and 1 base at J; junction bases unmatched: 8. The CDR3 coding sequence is TGTGCCAGCAGAACCCCGGGACTAGCGGGGGATTCCTACAATGAGCAGTTCTTC. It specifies CASRTPGLAGDSYNEQFF.

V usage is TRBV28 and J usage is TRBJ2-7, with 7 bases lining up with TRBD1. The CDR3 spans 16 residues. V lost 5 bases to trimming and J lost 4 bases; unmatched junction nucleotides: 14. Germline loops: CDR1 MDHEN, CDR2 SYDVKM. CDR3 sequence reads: CASSPRDRYNLYEQYF. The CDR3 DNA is TGTGCCAGCAGTCCGAGGGACAGATACAACCTTTACGAGCAGTACTTC.

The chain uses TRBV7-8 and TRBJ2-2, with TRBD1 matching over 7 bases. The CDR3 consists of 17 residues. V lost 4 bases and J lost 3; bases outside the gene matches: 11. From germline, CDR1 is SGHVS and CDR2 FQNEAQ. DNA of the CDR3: TGTGCCAGCAGCTCGTCGCCCCGACAGGGATACACCGGGGAGCTGTTTTTT. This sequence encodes CASSSSPRQGYTGELFF.

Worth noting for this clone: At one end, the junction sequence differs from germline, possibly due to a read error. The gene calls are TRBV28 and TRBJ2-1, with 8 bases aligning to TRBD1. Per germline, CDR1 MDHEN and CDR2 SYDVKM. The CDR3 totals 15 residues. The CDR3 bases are TGTGCCAGCAGTCAGCCGGACAGGGTCGACAATGAACAGTTCTTC. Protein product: CASSQPDRVDNEQFF.

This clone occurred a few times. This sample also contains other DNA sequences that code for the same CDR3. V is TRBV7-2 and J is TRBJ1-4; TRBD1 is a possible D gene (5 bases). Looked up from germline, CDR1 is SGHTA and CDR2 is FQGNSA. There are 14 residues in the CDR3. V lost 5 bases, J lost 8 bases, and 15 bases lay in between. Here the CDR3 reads CASSLGQGGEKLFF. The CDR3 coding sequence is TGTGCCAGCAGCCTAGGCCAGGGAGGCGAAAAACTGTTTTTT.

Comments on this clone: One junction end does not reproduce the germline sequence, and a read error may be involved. As DNA, the CDR3 is TGTGCCAGCAGCTTTAAACTAGCGGGAGGGCCCCCGATCTTC. Amino acids: CASSFKLAGGPPIF. The chain uses TRBV11-2 and TRBJ2-1; 13 positions agree with TRBD2. Germline V gene sequence: CDR1 SGHAT, CDR2 FQNNGV. The CDR3 runs to 14 residues.

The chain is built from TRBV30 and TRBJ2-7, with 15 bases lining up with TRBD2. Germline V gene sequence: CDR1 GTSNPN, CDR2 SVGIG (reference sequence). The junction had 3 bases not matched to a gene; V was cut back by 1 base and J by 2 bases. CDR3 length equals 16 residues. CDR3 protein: CAWSGTSGRAAYEQYF. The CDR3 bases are TGTGCCTGGAGTGGGACTAGCGGGAGGGCCGCCTACGAGCAGTACTTC.

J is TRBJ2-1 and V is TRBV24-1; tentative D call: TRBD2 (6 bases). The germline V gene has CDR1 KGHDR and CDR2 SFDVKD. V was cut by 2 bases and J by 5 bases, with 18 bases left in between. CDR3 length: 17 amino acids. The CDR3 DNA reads TGTGCCACCAGTGATTGGGGACTCCAGAATGATAACAATGAGCAGTTCTTC. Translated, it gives CATSDWGLQNDNNEQFF.

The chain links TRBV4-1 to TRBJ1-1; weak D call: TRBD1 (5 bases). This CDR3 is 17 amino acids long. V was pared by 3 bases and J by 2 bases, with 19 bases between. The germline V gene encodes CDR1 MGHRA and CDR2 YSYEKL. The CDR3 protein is CASSQEGVYERNTEAFF. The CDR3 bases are TGCGCCAGCAGCCAGGAAGGGGTCTACGAGCGAAACACTGAAGCTTTCTTT.

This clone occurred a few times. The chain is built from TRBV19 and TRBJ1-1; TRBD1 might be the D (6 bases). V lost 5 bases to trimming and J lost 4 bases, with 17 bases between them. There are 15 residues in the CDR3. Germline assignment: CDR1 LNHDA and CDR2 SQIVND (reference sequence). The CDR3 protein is CASSPSGARGTEAFF. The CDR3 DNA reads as TGTGCCAGTAGTCCCTCAGGGGCTAGGGGCACTGAAGCTTTCTTT. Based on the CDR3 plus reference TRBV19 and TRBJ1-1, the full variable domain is DGGITQSPKYLFRKEGQNVTLSCEQNLNHDAMYWYRQDPGQGLRLIYYSQIVNDFQKGDIAEGYSVSREKKESFPLTVTSAQKNPTAFYLCASSPSGARGTEAFFGQGTRLTVV.